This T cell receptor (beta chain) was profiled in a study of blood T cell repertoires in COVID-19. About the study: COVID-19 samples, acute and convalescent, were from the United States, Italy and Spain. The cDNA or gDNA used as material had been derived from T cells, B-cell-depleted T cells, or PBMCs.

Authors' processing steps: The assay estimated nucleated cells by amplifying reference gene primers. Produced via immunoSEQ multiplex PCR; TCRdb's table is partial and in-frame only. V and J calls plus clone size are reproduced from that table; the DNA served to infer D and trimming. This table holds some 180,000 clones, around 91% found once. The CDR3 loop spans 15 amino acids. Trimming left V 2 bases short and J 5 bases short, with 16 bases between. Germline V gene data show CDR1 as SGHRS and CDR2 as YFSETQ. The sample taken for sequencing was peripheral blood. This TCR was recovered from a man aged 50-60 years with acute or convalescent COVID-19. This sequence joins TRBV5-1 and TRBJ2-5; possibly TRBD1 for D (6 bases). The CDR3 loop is CASSLTDSGLETQYF. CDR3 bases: TGCGCCAGCAGCTTAACGGACAGTGGTCTCGAGACCCAGTACTTC.